A single sample is the source of the 6 T cell receptor beta chains below, sequenced in a study of blood T cell repertoires in COVID-19. Using immunoSEQ multiplex PCR, the repertoire was profiled, and TCRdb retains in-frame clones only, with some absent. The data contain approximately 100,000 clones, 85% of them seen just once; the ten biggest clones take up 1.5% to 2%. Sequenced input: peripheral blood. The source of these receptors is a woman between 65 and 79 years old with active or convalescent COVID-19.

This clone appeared once. V is TRBV18 and J is TRBJ1-1; perhaps TRBD1 as D (6 bases). The CDR3 has 15 amino acids. CDR1 and CDR2 (germline): KGHSH, LQKENI. Trimming stripped 6 bases from V and 3 bases from J, with 17 bases between. CDR3 residues: CASSVTGGLDTEAFF. The DNA of the CDR3 is TGTGCCAGCTCTGTAACGGGGGGCCTGGACACTGAAGCTTTCTTT. Filled out from reference TRBV18 and TRBJ1-1, the complete variable domain reads NAGVMQNPRHLVRRRGQEARLRCSPMKGHSHVYWYRQLPEEGLKFMVYLQKENIIDESGMPKERFSAEFPKEGPSILRIQQVVRGDSAAYFCASSVTGGLDTEAFFGQGTRLTVV.

This clone was recorded a few times. This chain connects TRBV15 to TRBJ2-5, with D unresolved. Germline assignment: CDR1 LNHNV and CDR2 YYDKDF (reference sequence). This CDR3 region has 13 residues. V was cut by 0 bases and J by 5 bases, with 7 bases left in between. This CDR3 is CATSRDTQETQYF. CDR3 sequence (DNA): TGTGCCACCAGCAGAGATACCCAGGAGACCCAGTACTTC.

The V and J genes are TRBV4-3 and TRBJ2-1; D is ambiguous. Germline V gene data show CDR1 as LGHNA and CDR2 as YSLEER. This CDR3 is 16 amino acids long. Trimming stripped 0 bases from V and 4 bases from J, with 13 bases between. CDR3 region: CASSQEETHRYNEQFF. The CDR3 coding sequence is TGCGCCAGCAGCCAAGAGGAAACCCACAGATACAATGAGCAGTTCTTC.

CDR3 nucleotides: TGTGCCAGCAGCTTAATGGGCGGGGCCAACGTCCTGACTTTC. Protein product: CASSLMGGANVLTF. V is TRBV7-9 and J is TRBJ2-6; D not resolved. The CDR3 is made up of 14 amino acids. Germline CDR1 is SEHNR and CDR2 is FQNEAQ (reference sequence). Trimming pared 2 bases from V and 4 bases from J, leaving 6 bases between.

The rearrangement links TRBV5-5 to TRBJ1-2, with a possible D match to TRBD1 (6 bases). Germline CDR1 and CDR2: SGHKS and YYEKEE (reference sequence). Trimming cost V 0 bases and J 6 bases, with 9 bases left between them. This CDR3 is 13 amino acids long. Here the CDR3 reads CASSLGQANGYTF. In DNA form, the CDR3 reads TGTGCCAGCAGCTTGGGACAGGCGAATGGCTACACCTTC.

The CDR3 region has the DNA TGTGCCAGCAGTGGCGACAGACCCCTGTTAGCTTTCTTT. It yields the protein CASSGDRPLLAFF. The V and J genes are TRBV25-1 and TRBJ1-1, with a weak D call TRBD1 (5 bases). The CDR3 is 13 amino acids. V was cut by 4 bases and J by 10 bases, with 16 bases left in between. Germline CDR1 reads MGHDK; CDR2 reads SYGVNS.